The clone carrying this T cell receptor (beta chain) was counted only a few times. The junction departs from germline at one end; a sequencing error may be responsible. TCR beta CDR3 region amplification was performed from RNA transcripts. First-round RT-PCR of the TCR CDR3 relied on the HTBI primer set. One entry per CDR3 protein results from TCRdb running MiXCR on the multiplex PCR reads. This table has fewer than 500,000 distinct CDR3 sequences, roughly 15% appearing once. The CDR3 is 15 residues long. The V gene's germline CDR1 is MNHEY and CDR2 SMNVEV (reference sequence). The sample belongs to a study of T cells in Graves' hyperthyroidism and ophthalmopathy.

The gene calls are TRBV27 and TRBJ2-1; D could derive from TRBD1 or TRBD2 (6 bases each). The clonotype was recovered from a woman aged 25 to 45 with Graves' ophthalmopathy. Sequenced input: blood. Here the CDR3 reads CASSLKRGAYNGQFF. DNA of the CDR3: TGTGCCAGCAGTTTAAAGAGGGGGGCTTACAATGGGCAGTTCTTC.